This passage covers 2 T cell receptor beta chains from one sample sequenced in a study of blood T cell repertoires in COVID-19. Data came from immunoSEQ multiplex PCR; TCRdb stores just in-frame clones and leaves some out. There are around 130,000 clones in the sample; roughly four fifths occur only once, and around 4.5% lies in the top ten. The sequencing input was peripheral blood. These receptors all stem from a woman aged 65 to 85 with acute or convalescent COVID-19.

The chain is built from TRBV29-1 and TRBJ2-5, with D unclear. The V gene lost 3 bases and the J gene lost 1 base, with 15 bases spanning the gap. CDR1 is SQVTM and CDR2 is ANQGSEA in the germline V gene. The CDR3 is 15 residues long. The CDR3 here is CSVDGPGQLQETQYF. The CDR3 coding sequence is TGCAGCGTTGATGGGCCTGGGCAACTCCAAGAGACCCAGTACTTC.

A few counts support this clone. The gene calls are TRBV29-1 and TRBJ1-1; no definite D call. The CDR3 is 12 residues long. CDR1 is SQVTM, CDR2 ANQGSEA, per germline. V lost 3 bases and J lost 1, with 6 bases in between. The CDR3 is CSVDSGNTEAFF. CDR3 DNA sequence: TGCAGCGTTGACTCGGGGAACACTGAAGCTTTCTTT.